The clone carrying this T cell receptor beta chain was seen just once. Its antigen is unknown. TCRdb keeps only in-frame clones here, not all; method: immunoSEQ multiplex PCR. This table holds over 95,000 clones, around nine tenths found once. CDR1 is SGHDN and CDR2 is FVKESK in the germline V gene. Trimming shortened V by 2 bases and J by 3 bases, and 14 bases separated the two germline ends. The length of the CDR3 is 15 residues. The data originate from a study of T cell responses to AZD1222 COVID-19 vaccine. Overall study findings and caveats: Spike as a whole was targeted by vaccine-associated CD4 TCRs, dominant at 160-218 and 743-854.

This sequence was found in an adult in good health. The V call is TRBV14, the J call TRBJ2-7, with D possibly called TRBD1 or TRBD2 (6 bases each). Source: peripheral blood, taken on day 0 of AZD1222 vaccination. The CDR3 nucleotides read TGTGCCAGCAGCCAACAGCAGGGGAGGATCTACGAGCAGTACTTC. Amino acid sequence: CASSQQQGRIYEQYF.